The rows below give T cell receptor beta chains drawn from one sample of a study of PD-L1 blockade in urothelial cancer. The assay was immunoSEQ multiplex PCR, and TCRdb's table has in-frame clones only and misses some. The repertoire includes 35,000 to 50,000 clones, 80% of them detected once, and roughly 16% sits in the top ten. This specimen was PBMCs, taken around atezolizumab (anti-PD-L1) treatment. The receptors derive from a man aged 55 to 70 with urothelial cancer. The CDR3 runs from the conserved cysteine through the conserved F or W. The D gene is left open where the match is weak. A row's size may be missing; if present it is once, few, many or a size class.

D gene	clone size	J gene	V gene	CDR3 protein	CDR3 DNA
-	once	TRBJ1-2	TRBV5-1	CASSLEGGTNYGYTF	TGCGCCAGCAGCTTGGAGGGAGGGACTAACTATGGCTACACCTTC
TRBD1	-	TRBJ1-2	TRBV19	CASSFNRGNYGYTF	TGTGCCAGTAGTTTCAACAGGGGTAACTATGGCTACACCTTC
-	few	TRBJ1-4	TRBV15	CATSRVSETGNPNEKLFF	TGTGCCACCAGCAGAGTCTCGGAAACAGGGAACCCTAATGAAAAACTGTTTTTT
-	-	TRBJ2-5	TRBV19	CASAPGVRQETQYF	TGTGCCAGTGCTCCGGGGGTCCGGCAAGAGACCCAGTACTTC
TRBD1	-	TRBJ1-1	TRBV2	CASSPTGYWPNTEAFF	TGTGCCAGCAGTCCGACAGGGTACTGGCCGAACACTGAAGCTTTCTTT
-	-	TRBJ2-1	TRBV28	CASSLMSSYNEQFF	TGTGCCAGCAGTTTAATGAGCTCCTACAATGAGCAGTTCTTC
-	-	TRBJ1-5	TRBV29-1	CSARTGNQPQHF	TGCAGCGCCCGGACAGGCAATCAGCCCCAGCATTTT
-	-	TRBJ1-1	TRBV7-8	CASSLSIQGGTEAFF	TGTGCCAGCAGCTTAAGCATACAGGGCGGAACTGAAGCTTTCTTT
-	-	TRBJ2-7	TRBV5-1	CASSLAPGSGYEQYF	TGCGCCAGCAGCTTGGCCCCAGGGTCCGGCTACGAGCAGTACTTC
TRBD1	-	TRBJ1-5	TRBV30	CAWSWGTGGVQPQHF	TGTGCCTGGAGTTGGGGGACAGGGGGTGTTCAGCCCCAGCATTTT
TRBD1	-	TRBJ1-1	TRBV11-3	CASGGQGSTEAFF	TGTGCCAGTGGGGGACAGGGATCCACTGAAGCTTTCTTT
TRBD2	-	TRBJ2-2	TRBV4-3	CASSQDRTSGTGELFF	TGCGCCAGCAGCCAAGATCGGACTAGCGGTACCGGGGAGCTGTTTTTT
-	-	TRBJ2-7	TRBV28	CASASGFSDEQYF	TGTGCCAGCGCCTCGGGGTTTAGTGACGAGCAGTACTTC
TRBD1	-	TRBJ2-2	TRBV10-2	CATIPGQGPAGELFF	TGCGCCACCATCCCGGGACAGGGGCCTGCCGGGGAGCTGTTTTTT
TRBD2	-	TRBJ2-1	TRBV7-9	CASSSTGGSDEQFF	TGTGCCAGCAGCTCAACGGGCGGGAGCGATGAGCAGTTCTTC
-	-	TRBJ1-4	TRBV30	CAWRVSTYSNEKLFF	TGTGCCTGGAGGGTCTCGACATATTCTAATGAAAAACTGTTTTTT
-	few	TRBJ1-1	TRBV6-5	CASSYLGEGRGTEAFF	TGTGCCAGCAGTTACCTCGGCGAAGGAAGGGGCACTGAAGCTTTCTTT
-	-	TRBJ2-5	TRBV5-1	CASSLDAFKETQYF	TGCGCCAGCAGCTTGGACGCGTTTAAAGAGACCCAGTACTTC
TRBD2	-	TRBJ2-7	TRBV5-1	CASSPSGGAHEQYF	TGCGCCAGCAGCCCTAGCGGGGGGGCCCATGAGCAGTACTTC
TRBD2	-	TRBJ2-1	TRBV2	CASMTRTSGGNYNEQFF	TGTGCCAGCATGACGAGGACTAGCGGGGGGAACTACAATGAGCAGTTCTTC
TRBD2	once	TRBJ2-7	TRBV7-2	CASSSGLAGVEQYF	TGTGCCAGCAGCAGTGGTCTAGCGGGAGTCGAGCAGTACTTC
-	-	TRBJ1-5	TRBV7-9	CASSLTTSYSNQPQHF	TGTGCCAGCAGCCTGACAACTAGTTATAGCAATCAGCCCCAGCATTTT
-	-	TRBJ1-1	TRBV19	CASSLGPSSEAFF	TGTGCCAGTAGTCTGGGCCCCTCCAGCGAAGCTTTCTTT
-	-	TRBJ2-3	TRBV5-6	CASSPGPGVDTQYF	TGTGCCAGCAGCCCAGGCCCGGGAGTGGATACGCAGTATTTT
-	-	TRBJ2-7	TRBV5-1	CASSWGGRTSYEQYF	TGCGCCAGCAGCTGGGGGGGGCGGACCTCCTACGAGCAGTACTTC
-	-	TRBJ1-2	TRBV27	CASSLGAGLMVGYTF	TGTGCCAGCAGTTTAGGGGCAGGTTTGATGGTCGGCTACACCTTC
TRBD1	-	TRBJ2-7	TRBV27	CASSLSRQGATYEQYF	TGTGCCAGCAGTTTATCTCGGCAGGGGGCGACCTACGAGCAGTACTTC
-	few	TRBJ1-1	TRBV30	CAWSAVNTEAFF	TGTGCCTGGAGCGCAGTGAACACTGAAGCTTTCTTT
-	-	TRBJ2-3	TRBV28	CASKRPGDYSPQYF	TGTGCCAGCAAGAGGCCAGGGGACTACAGTCCGCAGTATTTT
-	-	TRBJ2-7	TRBV6-6	CASSYSRQYYEQYF	TGTGCCAGCAGTTACTCGAGACAGTACTACGAGCAGTACTTC
TRBD1	-	TRBJ1-1	TRBV9	CASSRQGTEAFF	TGTGCCAGCAGTCGACAGGGCACTGAAGCTTTCTTT
TRBD1	-	TRBJ1-1	TRBV7-2	CASSFQTGGTEAFF	TGTGCCAGCAGCTTCCAAACAGGGGGCACTGAAGCTTTCTTT
TRBD1	-	TRBJ1-2	TRBV19	CASTTRDSVYGYTF	TGTGCCAGCACGACCCGGGACAGCGTCTATGGCTACACCTTC
-	-	TRBJ1-1	TRBV7-9	CASSFGRTEEAFF	TGTGCCAGCAGCTTTGGAAGGACTGAGGAAGCTTTCTTT
TRBD2	-	TRBJ2-3	TRBV6-1	CASSAPISGGADTQYF	TGTGCCAGCAGTGCACCAATTAGCGGGGGGGCAGATACGCAGTATTTT
-	-	TRBJ1-1	TRBV28	CASRTTGNPNTEAFF	TGTGCCAGCAGGACTACAGGGAACCCGAACACTGAAGCTTTCTTT
TRBD1	-	TRBJ1-4	TRBV6-1	CASRAWTGGNEKLFF	TGTGCCAGCAGGGCCTGGACAGGGGGCAATGAAAAACTGTTTTTT
TRBD2	-	TRBJ2-1	TRBV5-4	CASSPRLAGYSYNEQFF	TGTGCCAGCAGCCCGAGACTAGCGGGATACTCCTACAATGAGCAGTTCTTC
-	-	TRBJ1-1	TRBV7-2	CASSRTYSGTEAFF	TGTGCCAGCAGCCGAACTTATTCGGGCACTGAAGCTTTCTTT
TRBD2	-	TRBJ2-3	TRBV5-1	CASSLAGTSGGDTQYF	TGCGCCAGCAGCCTCGCCGGGACTAGCGGAGGAGATACGCAGTATTTT
TRBD1	-	TRBJ2-5	TRBV29-1	CSAERTGETQYF	TGCAGCGCTGAACGGACAGGGGAGACCCAGTACTTC
TRBD2	-	TRBJ2-2	TRBV27	CASSLIGPLTSGEGELFF	TGTGCCAGCAGTTTAATAGGGCCCCTCACTAGCGGGGAGGGGGAGCTGTTTTTT
-	-	TRBJ2-7	TRBV6-5	CASSYSEDEGEQYF	TGTGCCAGCAGTTACTCGGAGGACGAGGGCGAGCAGTACTTC
TRBD1	-	TRBJ2-1	TRBV7-2	CASSLGLRGNEQFF	TGTGCCAGCAGCTTGGGTCTCAGGGGGAATGAGCAGTTCTTC
TRBD1	-	TRBJ2-1	TRBV29-1	CSVPGQPRPDNEQFF	TGCAGCGTTCCGGGACAGCCTCGACCTGACAATGAGCAGTTCTTC